Shown below are 2 T cell receptor beta chains from a single sample sequenced in a study of cytomegalovirus exposure and HLA in healthy donors. With 60 Vbeta and 13 Jbeta primers, the PCR was carried out. The data were produced by immunoSEQ multiplex PCR, yet TCRdb's version contains in-frame clones alone and is incomplete. The table shows roughly 43,000 clones, with roughly 80% occurring only once. Input material: PBMCs. The receptor source for this set is a man aged 25-40 years in good health and CMV-seronegative.

This sequence joins TRBV7-2 and TRBJ2-2; 7 bases align to TRBD2. V dropped 3 bases and J dropped 5; count of bases not matched to a gene: 3. CDR1 is SGHTA and CDR2 is FQGNSA in the germline V gene. The length of the CDR3 is 14 residues. The CDR3 DNA is TGTGCCAGCAGCTTGGCGGGAGTAACCGGGGAGCTGTTTTTT. Translating it yields CASSLAGVTGELFF.

This sequence joins TRBV5-1 and TRBJ1-5; D gene ambiguous. CDR1 and CDR2 (germline): SGHRS, YFSETQ. The CDR3 extends over 14 amino acids. V gave up 0 bases and J gave up 3 bases, with 7 bases separating them. The CDR3 bases are TGCGCCAGCAGCTTGGACGGACTCAATCAGCCCCAGCATTTT. This encodes CASSLDGLNQPQHF.